This T cell receptor (beta chain) was recovered during a study of yellow fever vaccine responses in identical twins. Remarks on this clonotype: The target antigen is unknown.

Per germline, CDR1 GTSNPN and CDR2 SVGIG (reference sequence). Trimming stripped 2 bases from V and 4 bases from J, with 14 bases between. The CDR3 consists of 14 residues. TCRdb re-called the RT-PCR reads through MiXCR, storing one row per CDR3 protein. The table has hundreds of distinct CDR3 sequences, roughly 80% seen once. Study-wide results and caveats: Among the twins, the vaccine T cell response reportedly seemed partly convergent and partly personalized.

This sequence originates from a female donor who received the yellow fever vaccine. Material: T cells from blood (PBMCs), unsorted or a sorted subset (not recorded which), obtained before or after yellow fever vaccination (not recorded which). V usage is TRBV30 and J usage is TRBJ1-2; D is ambiguous. The CDR3 DNA reads as TGTGCCTGGAGTCCAGATTCACCCTCCTATGGCTACACCTTC. Protein: CAWSPDSPSYGYTF. Full variable domain (remainder filled in from reference TRBV30 and TRBJ1-2): SQTIHQWPATLVQPVGSPLSLECTVEGTSNPNLYWYRQAAGRGLQLLFYSVGIGQISSEVPQNLSASRPQDRQFILSSKKLLLSDSGFYLCAWSPDSPSYGYTFGSGTRLTVV.